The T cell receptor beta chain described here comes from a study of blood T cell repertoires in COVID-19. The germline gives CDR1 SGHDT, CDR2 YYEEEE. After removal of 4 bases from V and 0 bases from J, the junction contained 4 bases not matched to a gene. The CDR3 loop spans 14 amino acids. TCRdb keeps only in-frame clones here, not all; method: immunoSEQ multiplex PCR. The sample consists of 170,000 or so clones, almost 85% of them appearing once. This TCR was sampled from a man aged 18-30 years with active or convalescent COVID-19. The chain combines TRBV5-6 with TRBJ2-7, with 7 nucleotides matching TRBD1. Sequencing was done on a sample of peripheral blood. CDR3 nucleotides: TGTGCCAGCAGCCCCCGGGACAGCTCCTACGAGCAGTACTTC. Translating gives CASSPRDSSYEQYF.